This TCR beta chain was retrieved from a study of cytomegalovirus exposure and HLA in healthy donors. Study outcomes and limitations: Sequencing probably produced one cluster of sequence variants that were highly shared. Most of the TCR beta V segments (in an earlier analysis) were productive either about 87% or about 30% of the time. Among TCR beta chains, those listed as cytomegalovirus-associated numbered under 200.

Per germline, CDR1 MDHEN and CDR2 SYDVKM. Trimming stripped 2 bases from V and 1 base from J, with 14 bases between. The CDR3 sequence is 16 residues long. The PCR employed 60 Vbeta primers together with 13 Jbeta primers. TCRdb keeps only in-frame clones here, not all; method: immunoSEQ multiplex PCR. The repertoire holds around 130,000 clones, with 65% to 90% as singletons. Remarks on this clone: Its antigen is not identified.

The source material was PBMCs. The genes are TRBV28 and TRBJ2-5; maybe TRBD2 (6 bases). The source of this sequence is a man younger than 45 in good health and CMV-seronegative. CDR3 region: CASSLGGSTLQETQYF. In nucleotides, the CDR3 is TGTGCCAGCAGTTTAGGGGGGTCGACCCTCCAAGAGACCCAGTACTTC.